Detailed here is one T cell receptor (beta chain). This entry belongs to a study of PD-L1 blockade in urothelial cancer. Unmatched junction bases numbered 7, after V lost 4 bases and J lost 4 bases. Germline lookup yields CDR1 LNHDA and CDR2 SQIVND (reference sequence). CDR3 size: 15 residues. Here immunoSEQ multiplex PCR was the method, and the copy in TCRdb shows in-frame clones only, minus some. Of about 20,000 clones detected, 70% to 90% appear once; the ten largest clones hold approximately 3.7%. The sample in question was PBMCs, obtained around atezolizumab (anti-PD-L1) treatment. The chain couples TRBV19 to TRBJ1-2; 9 bases are a match to TRBD1. The TCR was taken from a middle-aged man with urothelial cancer. The CDR3 DNA reads TGTGCCAGTAGTACCCGGACAGGGGCCGCCTATGGCTACACCTTC. Residues: CASSTRTGAAYGYTF.